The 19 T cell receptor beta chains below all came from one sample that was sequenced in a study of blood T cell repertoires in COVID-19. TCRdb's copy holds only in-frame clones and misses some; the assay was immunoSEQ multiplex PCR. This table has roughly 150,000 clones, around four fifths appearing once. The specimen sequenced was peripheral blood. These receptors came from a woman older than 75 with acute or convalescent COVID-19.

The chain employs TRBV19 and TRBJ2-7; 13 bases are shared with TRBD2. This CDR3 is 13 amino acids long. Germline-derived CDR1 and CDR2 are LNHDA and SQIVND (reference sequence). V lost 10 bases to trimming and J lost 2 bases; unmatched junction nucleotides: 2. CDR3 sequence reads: CATTSGRAYEQYF. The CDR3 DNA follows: TGTGCCACCACTAGCGGGAGGGCCTACGAGCAGTACTTC.

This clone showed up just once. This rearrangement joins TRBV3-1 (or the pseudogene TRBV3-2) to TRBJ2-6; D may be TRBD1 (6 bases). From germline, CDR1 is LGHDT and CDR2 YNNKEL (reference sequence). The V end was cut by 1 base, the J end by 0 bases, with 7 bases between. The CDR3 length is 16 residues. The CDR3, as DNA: TGTGCCAGCAGCCAAGGGGGGCTCTCTGGGGCCAACGTCCTGACTTTC. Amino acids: CASSQGGLSGANVLTF.

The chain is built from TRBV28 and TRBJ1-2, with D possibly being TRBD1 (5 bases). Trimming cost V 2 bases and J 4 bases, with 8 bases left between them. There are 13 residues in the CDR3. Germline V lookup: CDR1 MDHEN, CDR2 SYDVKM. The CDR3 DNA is TGTGCCAGCAGTTTACGGGGGGTCTATGGCTACACCTTC. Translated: CASSLRGVYGYTF.

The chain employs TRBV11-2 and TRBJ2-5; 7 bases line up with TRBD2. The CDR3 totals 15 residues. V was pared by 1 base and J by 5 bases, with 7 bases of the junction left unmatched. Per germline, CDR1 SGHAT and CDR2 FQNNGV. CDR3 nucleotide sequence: TGTGCCAGCAGCTTAGGCGGGAGCGGTGGGGAGACCCAGTACTTC. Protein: CASSLGGSGGETQYF.

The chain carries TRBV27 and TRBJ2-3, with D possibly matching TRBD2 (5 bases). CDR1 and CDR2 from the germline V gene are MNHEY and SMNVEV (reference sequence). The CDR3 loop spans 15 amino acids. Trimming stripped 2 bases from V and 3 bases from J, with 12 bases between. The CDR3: CASSLKRVGTDTQYF. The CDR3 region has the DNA TGTGCCAGCAGTTTAAAGAGGGTTGGAACAGATACGCAGTATTTT.

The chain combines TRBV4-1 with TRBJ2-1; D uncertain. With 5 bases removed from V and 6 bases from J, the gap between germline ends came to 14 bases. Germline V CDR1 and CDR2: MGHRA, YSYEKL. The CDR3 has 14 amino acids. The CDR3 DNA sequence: TGCGCCAGCAGCTCTAGACGACGACCCAATGAGCAGTTCTTC. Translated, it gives CASSSRRRPNEQFF.

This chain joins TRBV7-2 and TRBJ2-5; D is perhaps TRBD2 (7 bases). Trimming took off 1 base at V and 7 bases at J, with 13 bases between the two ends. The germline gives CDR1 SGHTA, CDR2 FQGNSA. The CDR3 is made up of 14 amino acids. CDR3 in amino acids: CASSLESRGGTQYF. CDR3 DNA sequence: TGTGCCAGCAGCTTAGAGAGTAGGGGGGGGACCCAGTACTTC.

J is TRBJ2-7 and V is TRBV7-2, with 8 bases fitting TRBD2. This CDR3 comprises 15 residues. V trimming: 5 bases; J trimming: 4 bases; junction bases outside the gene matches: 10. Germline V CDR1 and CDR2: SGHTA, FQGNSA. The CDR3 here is CASSSPAGGMYEQYF. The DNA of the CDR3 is TGTGCCAGCAGCAGTCCGGCGGGGGGCATGTACGAGCAGTACTTC.

CDR3 nucleotides: TGTGCCAGCAGCTCGAAAGCGGGGGGGCCGACCGATGAGCAGTTCTTC. Its translation is CASSSKAGGPTDEQFF. The chain has TRBV11-3 and TRBJ2-1; 10 bases match TRBD2. CDR1 and CDR2 (germline): SGHNT, YENEEA. This CDR3 comprises 16 residues. Trimming at V came to 4 bases and at J to 8 bases, leaving 11 bases not matched to a gene.

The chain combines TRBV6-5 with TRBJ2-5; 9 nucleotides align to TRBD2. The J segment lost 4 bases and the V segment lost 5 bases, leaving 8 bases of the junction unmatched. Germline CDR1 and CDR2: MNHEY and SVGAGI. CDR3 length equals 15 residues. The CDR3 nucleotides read TGTGCCAGCAGTACCTGGCGGGAGGGCATAGAGACCCAGTACTTC. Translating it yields CASSTWREGIETQYF.

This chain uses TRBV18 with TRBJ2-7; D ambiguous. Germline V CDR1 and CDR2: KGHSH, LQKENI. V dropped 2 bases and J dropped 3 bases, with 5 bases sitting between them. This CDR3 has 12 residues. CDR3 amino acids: CASSPGFYEQYF. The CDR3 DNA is TGTGCCAGCTCACCAGGCTTCTACGAGCAGTACTTC. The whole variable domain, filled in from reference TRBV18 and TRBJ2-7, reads NAGVMQNPRHLVRRRGQEARLRCSPMKGHSHVYWYRQLPEEGLKFMVYLQKENIIDESGMPKERFSAEFPKEGPSILRIQQVVRGDSAAYFCASSPGFYEQYFGPGTRLTVT.

Here the CDR3 reads CASSVDGGAAEAFF. In DNA form, the CDR3 reads TGTGCCAGCAGCGTGGATGGGGGCGCGGCTGAAGCTTTCTTT. The rearrangement joins TRBV9 to TRBJ1-1; possible D gene TRBD1, 6 bases. Trimming removed 2 bases from V and 6 bases from J, with 14 bases in between. CDR3 length equals 14 residues. In germline, CDR1 is SGDLS, CDR2 YYNGEE.

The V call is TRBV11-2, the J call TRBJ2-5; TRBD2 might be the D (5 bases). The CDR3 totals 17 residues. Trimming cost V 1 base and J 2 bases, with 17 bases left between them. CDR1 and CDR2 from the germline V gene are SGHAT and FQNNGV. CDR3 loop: CASSLVLASPFQETQYF. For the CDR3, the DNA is TGTGCCAGCAGCTTAGTCCTAGCTAGCCCCTTTCAAGAGACCCAGTACTTC. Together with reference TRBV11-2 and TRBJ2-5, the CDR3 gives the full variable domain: EAGVAQSPRYKIIEKRQSVAFWCNPISGHATLYWYQQILGQGPKLLIQFQNNGVVDDSQLPKDRFSAERLKGVDSTLKIQPAKLEDSAVYLCASSLVLASPFQETQYFGPGTRLLVL.

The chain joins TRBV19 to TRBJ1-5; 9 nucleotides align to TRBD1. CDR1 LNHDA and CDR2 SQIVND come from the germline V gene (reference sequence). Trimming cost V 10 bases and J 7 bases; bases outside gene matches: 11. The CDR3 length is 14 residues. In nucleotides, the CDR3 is TGTGCCACTACCGGGACAGGGCTTCGGCAGCCCCAGCATTTT. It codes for CATTGTGLRQPQHF.

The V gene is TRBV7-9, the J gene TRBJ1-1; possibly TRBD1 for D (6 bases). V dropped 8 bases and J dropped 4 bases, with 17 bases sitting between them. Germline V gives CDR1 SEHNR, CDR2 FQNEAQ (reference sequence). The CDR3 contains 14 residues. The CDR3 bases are TGTGCCAGCGGCGCACAGGGTCGGCTCACTGAAGCTTTCTTT. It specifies CASGAQGRLTEAFF.

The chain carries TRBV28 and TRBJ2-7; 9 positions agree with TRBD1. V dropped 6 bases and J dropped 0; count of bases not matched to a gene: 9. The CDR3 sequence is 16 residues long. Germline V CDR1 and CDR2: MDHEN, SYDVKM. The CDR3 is CASRRYGTGYSYEQYF. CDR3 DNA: TGTGCCAGCAGGCGATACGGGACAGGGTACTCCTACGAGCAGTACTTC. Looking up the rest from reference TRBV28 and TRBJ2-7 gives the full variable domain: DVKVTQSSRYLVKRTGEKVFLECVQDMDHENMFWYRQDPGLGLRLIYFSYDVKMKEKGDIPEGYSVSREKKERFSLILESASTNQTSMYLCASRRYGTGYSYEQYFGPGTRLTVT.

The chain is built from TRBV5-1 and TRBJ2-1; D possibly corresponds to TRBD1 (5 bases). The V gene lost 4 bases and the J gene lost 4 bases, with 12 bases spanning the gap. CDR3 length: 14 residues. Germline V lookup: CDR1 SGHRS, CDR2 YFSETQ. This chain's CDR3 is CASSPAGSYNEQFF. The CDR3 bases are TGCGCCAGCAGCCCTGCAGGGTCGTACAATGAGCAGTTCTTC.

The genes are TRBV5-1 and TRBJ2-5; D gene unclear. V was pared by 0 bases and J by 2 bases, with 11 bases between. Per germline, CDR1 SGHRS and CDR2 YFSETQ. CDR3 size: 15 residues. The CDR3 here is CASSLASISQETQYF. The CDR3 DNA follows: TGCGCCAGCAGCTTGGCCTCTATCTCTCAAGAGACCCAGTACTTC.

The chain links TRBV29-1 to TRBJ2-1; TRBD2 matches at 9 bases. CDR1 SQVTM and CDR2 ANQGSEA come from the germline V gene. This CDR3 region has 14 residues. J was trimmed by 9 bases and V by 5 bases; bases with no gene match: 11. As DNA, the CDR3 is TGCAGCGTTCTGTCGAATAGCGGGGGACGTGAGCAGTTCTTC. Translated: CSVLSNSGGREQFF.